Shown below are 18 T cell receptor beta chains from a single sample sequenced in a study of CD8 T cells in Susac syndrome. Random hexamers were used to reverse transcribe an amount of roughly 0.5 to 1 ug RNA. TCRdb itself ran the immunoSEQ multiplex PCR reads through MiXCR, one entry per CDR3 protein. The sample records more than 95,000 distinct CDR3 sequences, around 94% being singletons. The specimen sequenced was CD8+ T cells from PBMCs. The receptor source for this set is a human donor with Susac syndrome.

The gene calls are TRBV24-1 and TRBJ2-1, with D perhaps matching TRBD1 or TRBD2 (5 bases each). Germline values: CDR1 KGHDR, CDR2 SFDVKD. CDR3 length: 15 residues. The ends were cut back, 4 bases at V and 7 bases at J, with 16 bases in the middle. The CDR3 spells CATSDSASGRNEQFF. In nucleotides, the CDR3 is TGTGCCACCAGTGACTCCGCATCGGGACGGAATGAGCAGTTCTTC.

The CDR3 protein is CASSQEGGQPYGYTF. CDR3 DNA sequence: TGTGCCAGCAGCCAAGAGGGGGGTCAGCCGTATGGCTACACCTTC. This sequence joins TRBV4-2 and TRBJ1-2, with a weak D call TRBD1 (5 bases). Germline CDR1 and CDR2: LGHNA and YNFKEQ. This CDR3 has 15 amino acids. V was shortened by 0 bases and J by 5 bases, with 13 bases between the two germline ends.

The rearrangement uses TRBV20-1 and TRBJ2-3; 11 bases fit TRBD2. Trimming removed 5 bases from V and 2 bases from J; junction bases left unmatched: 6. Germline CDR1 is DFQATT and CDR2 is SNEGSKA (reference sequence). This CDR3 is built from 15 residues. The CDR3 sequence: CSASGTSGITDTQYF. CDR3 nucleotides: TGCAGTGCTTCCGGGACTAGCGGTATCACAGATACGCAGTATTTT.

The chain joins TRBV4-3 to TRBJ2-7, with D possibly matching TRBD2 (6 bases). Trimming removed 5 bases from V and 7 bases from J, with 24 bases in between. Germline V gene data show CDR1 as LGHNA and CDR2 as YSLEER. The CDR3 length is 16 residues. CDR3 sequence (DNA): TGCGCCAGCAGCACGACGGCGGGGCGTACTACCGGTGAGCAGTACTTC. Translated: CASSTTAGRTTGEQYF.

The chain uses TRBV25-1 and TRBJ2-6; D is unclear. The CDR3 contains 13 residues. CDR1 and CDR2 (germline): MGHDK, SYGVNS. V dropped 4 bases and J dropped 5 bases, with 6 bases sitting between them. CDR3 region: CASSGLRANVLTF. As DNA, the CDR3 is TGTGCCAGCAGTGGGCTCAGGGCCAACGTCCTGACTTTC. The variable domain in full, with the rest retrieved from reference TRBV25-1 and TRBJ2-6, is EADIYQTPRYLVIGTGKKITLECSQTMGHDKMYWYQQDPGMELHLIHYSYGVNSTEKGDLSSESTVSRIRTEHFPLTLESARPSHTSQYLCASSGLRANVLTFGAGSRLTVL.

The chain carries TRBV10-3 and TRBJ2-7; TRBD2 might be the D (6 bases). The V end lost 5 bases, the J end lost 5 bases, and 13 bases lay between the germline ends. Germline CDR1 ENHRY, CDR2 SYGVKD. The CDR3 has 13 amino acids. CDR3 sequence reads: CAISRGGGDEQYF. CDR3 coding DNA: TGTGCCATCAGTAGGGGAGGAGGCGACGAGCAGTACTTC.

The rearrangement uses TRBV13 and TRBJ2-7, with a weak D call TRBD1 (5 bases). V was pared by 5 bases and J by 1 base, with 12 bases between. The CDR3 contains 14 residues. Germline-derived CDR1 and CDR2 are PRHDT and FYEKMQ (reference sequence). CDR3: CASSIEGESYEQYF. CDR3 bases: TGTGCCAGCAGCATAGAAGGGGAATCCTACGAGCAGTACTTC.

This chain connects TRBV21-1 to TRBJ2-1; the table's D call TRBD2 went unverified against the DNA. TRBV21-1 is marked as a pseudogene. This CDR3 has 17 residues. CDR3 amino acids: CASNSFPGGATYNEQFF. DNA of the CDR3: TGTGCCAGCAACTCCTTCCCCGGAGGGGCAACCTACAATGAGCAGTTCTTC.

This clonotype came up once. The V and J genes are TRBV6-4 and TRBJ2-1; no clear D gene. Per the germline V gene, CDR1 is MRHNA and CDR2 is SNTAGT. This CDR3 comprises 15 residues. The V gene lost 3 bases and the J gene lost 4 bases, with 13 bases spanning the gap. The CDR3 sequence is CASSDQSNGYNEQFF. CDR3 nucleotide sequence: TGTGCCAGCAGTGATCAGTCTAACGGGTACAATGAGCAGTTCTTC.

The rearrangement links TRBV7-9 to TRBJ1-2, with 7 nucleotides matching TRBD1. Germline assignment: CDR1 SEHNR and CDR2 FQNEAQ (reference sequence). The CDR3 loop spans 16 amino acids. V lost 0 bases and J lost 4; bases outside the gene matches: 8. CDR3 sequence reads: CASSLAVGQPSYGYTF. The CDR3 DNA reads TGTGCCAGCAGCTTAGCGGTGGGACAGCCTAGCTATGGCTACACCTTC.

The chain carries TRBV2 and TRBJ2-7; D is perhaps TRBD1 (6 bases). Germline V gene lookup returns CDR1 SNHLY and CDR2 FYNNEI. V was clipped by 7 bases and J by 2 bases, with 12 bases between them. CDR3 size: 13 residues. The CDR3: CASTGAATYEQYF. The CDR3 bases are TGTGCCAGCACAGGGGCGGCTACCTACGAGCAGTACTTC.

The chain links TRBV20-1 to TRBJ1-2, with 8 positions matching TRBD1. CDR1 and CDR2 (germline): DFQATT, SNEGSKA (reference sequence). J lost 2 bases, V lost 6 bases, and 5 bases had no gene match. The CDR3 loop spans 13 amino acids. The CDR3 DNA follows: TGCAGTGCCAAGGACAGGGAAAACTATGGCTACACCTTC. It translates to CSAKDRENYGYTF.

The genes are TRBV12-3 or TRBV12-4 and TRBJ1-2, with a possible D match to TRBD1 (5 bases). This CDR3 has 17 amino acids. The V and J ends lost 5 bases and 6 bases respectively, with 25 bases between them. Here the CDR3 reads CASSPLSSGSTTDGYTF. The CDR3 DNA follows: TGTGCCAGCAGTCCTCTGTCCTCAGGGTCTACCACGGATGGCTACACCTTC.

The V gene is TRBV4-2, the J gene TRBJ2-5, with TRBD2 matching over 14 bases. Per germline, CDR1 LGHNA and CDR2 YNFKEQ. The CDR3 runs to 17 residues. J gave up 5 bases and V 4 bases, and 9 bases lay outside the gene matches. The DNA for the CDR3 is TGTGCCAGCAGCCCGCAGACTAGCGGGAGGGGAGGGGAGACCCAGTACTTC. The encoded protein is CASSPQTSGRGGETQYF.

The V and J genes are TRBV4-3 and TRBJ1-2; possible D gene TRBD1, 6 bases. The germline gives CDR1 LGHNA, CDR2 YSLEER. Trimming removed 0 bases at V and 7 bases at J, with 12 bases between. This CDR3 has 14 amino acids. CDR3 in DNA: TGCGCCAGCAGCCAAGATGTAAGGGGGGGTGGCTACACCTTC. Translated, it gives CASSQDVRGGGYTF.

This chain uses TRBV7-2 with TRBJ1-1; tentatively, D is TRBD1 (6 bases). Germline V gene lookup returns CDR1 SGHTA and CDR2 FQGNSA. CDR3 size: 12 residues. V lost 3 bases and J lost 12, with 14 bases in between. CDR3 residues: CASSLGAGFTFF. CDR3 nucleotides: TGTGCCAGCAGCTTGGGGGCAGGGTTTACTTTCTTT.

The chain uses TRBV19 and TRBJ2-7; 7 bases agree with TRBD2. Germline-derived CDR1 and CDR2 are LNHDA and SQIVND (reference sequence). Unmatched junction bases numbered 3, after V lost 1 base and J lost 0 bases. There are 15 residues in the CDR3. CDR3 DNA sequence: TGTGCCAGTAGTATAGTTCTAGCGGCCTCCTACGAGCAGTACTTC. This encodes CASSIVLAASYEQYF.

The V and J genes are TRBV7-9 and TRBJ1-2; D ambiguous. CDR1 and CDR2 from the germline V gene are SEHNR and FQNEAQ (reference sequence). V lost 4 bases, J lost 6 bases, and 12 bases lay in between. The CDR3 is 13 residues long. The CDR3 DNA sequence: TGTGCCAGCAGCTCCTCTCTTGGTGATGGCTACACCTTC. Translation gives CASSSSLGDGYTF.